Following are 23 T cell receptor beta chains from one sample sequenced in a study of T-cell memory formation after mild COVID-19. Each CDR3 protein gets one entry after TCRdb re-called the 5' RACE reads with MiXCR. This table holds more than 250,000 distinct CDR3 sequences, approximately 19% found once. The sequencing sample was made of PBMCs or a T cell subset sorted from them (not recorded which). These TCRs come from a man aged 18-30 years who had mild COVID-19 (a few samples of this study predate the infection). Cell type and time point are not known.

The table lists this clonotype with a few counts. This chain connects TRBV5-1 to TRBJ2-2; the D gene could be TRBD1 or TRBD2 (6 bases each). Deletions cut 4 bases from V and 5 bases from J, with 21 bases between. CDR1 and CDR2 (germline): SGHRS, YFSETQ. This CDR3 region has 17 residues. The CDR3 DNA sequence: TGCGCCAGCAGCCGGGAAGCCGGGGGCCCACATACCGGGGAGCTGTTTTTT. It is translated as CASSREAGGPHTGELFF. The variable domain in full, completed from reference TRBV5-1 and TRBJ2-2, reads KAGVTQTPRYLIKTRGQQVTLSCSPISGHRSVSWYQQTPGQGLQFLFEYFSETQRNKGNFPGRFSGRQFSNSRSEMNVSTLELGDSALYLCASSREAGGPHTGELFFGEGSRLTVL.

This clonotype was counted a few times. The chain links TRBV6-6 to TRBJ2-1; D call uncertain. Germline CDR1 MNHNY, CDR2 SVGAGI (reference sequence). The CDR3 is made up of 11 amino acids. V was shortened by 2 bases and J by 12 bases, with 8 bases between the two germline ends. In DNA, the CDR3 is TGTGCCAGCAGTTACGTTAAGGTGCAGTTCTTC. Amino acids: CASSYVKVQFF.

This clonotype was picked up a small number of times. This chain uses TRBV6-5 with TRBJ1-1, with a possible D match to TRBD1 (6 bases). Germline V lookup: CDR1 MNHEY, CDR2 SVGAGI. Deletions cut 0 bases from V and 6 bases from J, with 11 bases between. CDR3 length: 14 amino acids. Written as DNA, the CDR3 is TGTGCCAGCAGTTACTCCCAGGGGACCTCTGAAGCTTTCTTT. It specifies CASSYSQGTSEAFF.

The table lists this clonotype with a few counts. V usage is TRBV6-4 and J usage is TRBJ2-7, with TRBD1 matching 7 bases. This CDR3 comprises 12 residues. The V gene's germline CDR1 is MRHNA and CDR2 SNTAGT. V gave up 2 bases and J gave up 6 bases; unmatched junction bases: 1. The CDR3 loop is CASSDPGGEQYV. CDR3 nucleotides: TGTGCCAGCAGTGACCCAGGGGGCGAGCAGTACGTC.

A single count supports this clonotype. The V call is TRBV5-1, the J call TRBJ2-3; no firm D call. Trimming shortened V by 7 bases and J by 1 base, and 13 bases separated the two germline ends. In germline, CDR1 is SGHRS, CDR2 YFSETQ. CDR3 size: 14 residues. The CDR3 region is CASYVLPGTDTQYF. CDR3 sequence (DNA): TGCGCCAGCTACGTCTTGCCCGGCACAGATACGCAGTATTTT.

This clonotype was detected ten times or more. The V and J genes are TRBV4-2 and TRBJ2-2; D is unclear. CDR1 and CDR2 (germline): LGHNA, YNFKEQ. V gave up 4 bases and J gave up 2 bases, with 11 bases separating them. This CDR3 contains 15 residues. Here the CDR3 DNA reads TGTGCCAGCAGCCCACCTCGGACCAACACCGGGGAGCTGTTTTTT. Translated: CASSPPRTNTGELFF.

This clonotype has a handful of counts. The chain joins TRBV7-2 to TRBJ2-1; TRBD2 is a possible D gene (5 bases). Germline CDR1 reads SGHTA; CDR2 reads FQGNSA. This CDR3 is 14 amino acids long. Trimming cost V 2 bases and J 6 bases, with 11 bases left between them. The DNA of the CDR3 is TGTGCCAGCAGCTTACGGGGTCGGGCCAATGAGCAGTTCTTC. Protein product: CASSLRGRANEQFF.

The table lists this clonotype with a few counts. J is TRBJ1-2 and V is TRBV6-1; D gene unclear. CDR1 is MNHNS and CDR2 is SASEGT in the germline V gene. CDR3 length equals 12 residues. Trimming stripped 3 bases from V and 4 bases from J, with 6 bases between. The CDR3 sequence is CASSEQIYGYTF. The CDR3 DNA reads as TGTGCCAGCAGTGAGCAAATCTATGGCTACACCTTC.

This clonotype showed up many times. J is TRBJ1-1 and V is TRBV29-1; D is unresolved. The CDR3 extends over 14 amino acids. Germline V gene data show CDR1 as SQVTM and CDR2 as ANQGSEA. Trimming took off 0 bases at V and 4 bases at J, with 12 bases between the two ends. The CDR3 bases are TGCAGCGTTGAAGATACGGTAAAAGGCACTGAAGCTTTCTTT. It encodes CSVEDTVKGTEAFF.

In this sample, this clonotype turned up a few times. The gene calls are TRBV5-6 and TRBJ2-7, with 8 bases matching TRBD2. The germline gives CDR1 SGHDT, CDR2 YYEEEE. V lost 4 bases, J lost 2 bases, and 5 bases stayed unmatched. The CDR3 extends over 14 amino acids. The CDR3 DNA sequence: TGTGCCAGCAGCGAGCGGGGGAGGACCTACGAGCAGTACTTC. This codes for CASSERGRTYEQYF.

The chain has TRBV7-3 and TRBJ1-3; D uncertain. Germline CDR1 and CDR2: SGHTA and FQGTGA. The CDR3 has 12 residues. The germline V and J ends were trimmed by 11 bases and 3 bases, with 11 bases remaining between them. The CDR3 loop is CASGGDGNTIYF. The CDR3 nucleotides read TGTGCCTCTGGCGGGGATGGAAACACCATATATTTT.

The chain recombines TRBV4-1 with TRBJ2-1; D could derive from TRBD1 or TRBD2 (5 bases each). The CDR3 runs to 14 residues. Germline values: CDR1 MGHRA, CDR2 YSYEKL. V was shortened by 5 bases and J by 4 bases, with 12 bases between the two germline ends. The CDR3 DNA reads TGCGCCAGCAGCGACCGGGGACGGTACAATGAGCAGTTCTTC. Translation gives CASSDRGRYNEQFF.

This clonotype was counted many times. This rearrangement joins TRBV6-5 to TRBJ2-2; D possibly uses TRBD1 or TRBD2 (5 bases each). The germline V and J ends were trimmed by 0 bases and 3 bases, with 5 bases remaining between them. This CDR3 has 14 residues. CDR1 is MNHEY and CDR2 is SVGAGI in the germline V gene. The CDR3 bases are TGTGCCAGCAGTTACTCGGGGGACACCGGGGAGCTGTTTTTT. Translation: CASSYSGDTGELFF.

The chain has TRBV27 and TRBJ2-3; D unclear. The germline V gene has CDR1 MNHEY and CDR2 SMNVEV (reference sequence). The CDR3 has 13 residues. The ends were cut back, 6 bases at V and 4 bases at J, with 11 bases in the middle. The CDR3 coding sequence is TGTGCCAGCAGGAAGACCCGCGCAGATACGCAGTATTTT. Translating it yields CASRKTRADTQYF.

V gene TRBV18 combines with J gene TRBJ1-6; D gene uncertain. The CDR3 is 15 residues long. CDR1 and CDR2 from the germline V gene are KGHSH and LQKENI. V dropped 1 base and J dropped 5 bases, with 9 bases sitting between them. CDR3 in DNA: TGTGCCAGCTCACCACGTCTCCCAGATAATTCACCCCTCCACTTT. This encodes CASSPRLPDNSPLHF. The variable domain in full, with the rest retrieved from reference TRBV18 and TRBJ1-6, is NAGVMQNPRHLVRRRGQEARLRCSPMKGHSHVYWYRQLPEEGLKFMVYLQKENIIDESGMPKERFSAEFPKEGPSILRIQQVVRGDSAAYFCASSPRLPDNSPLHFGNGTRLTVT.

Only a few counts were recorded for this clonotype. CDR3 bases: TGCAGTGCCAGCCCAGGTGAAAAACTGTTTTTT. This encodes CSASPGEKLFF. V usage is TRBV20-1 and J usage is TRBJ1-4; no clear D. The CDR3 sequence is 11 residues long. V was clipped by 6 bases and J by 7 bases, with 9 bases between them. CDR1 is DFQATT and CDR2 is SNEGSKA in the germline V gene (reference sequence).

This clonotype turned up a few times. The J gene is TRBJ1-1, the V gene TRBV28; D may be TRBD1 (5 bases). V dropped 3 bases and J dropped 1 base, with 12 bases sitting between them. The germline gives CDR1 MDHEN, CDR2 SYDVKM. The CDR3 runs 15 residues. CDR3 amino acids: CASSLPGTSNTEAFF. DNA of the CDR3: TGTGCCAGCAGTTTGCCCGGGACTTCGAACACTGAAGCTTTCTTT.

V and J are TRBV7-9 and TRBJ2-2; a weak D match, TRBD1 (6 bases). V was cut by 5 bases and J by 2 bases, with 15 bases left in between. CDR1 and CDR2 (germline): SEHNR, FQNEAQ (reference sequence). This CDR3 is 16 amino acids long. This CDR3 reads CASSQITGINTGELFF. The CDR3, as DNA: TGTGCCAGCAGCCAAATTACAGGGATCAACACCGGGGAGCTGTTTTTT. Filled out from reference TRBV7-9 and TRBJ2-2, the complete variable domain reads DTGVSQNPRHKITKRGQNVTFRCDPISEHNRLYWYRQTLGQGPEFLTYFQNEAQLEKSRLLSDRFSAERPKGSFSTLEIQRTEQGDSAMYLCASSQITGINTGELFFGEGSRLTVL.

This clonotype was seen a few times. The rearrangement links TRBV5-4 to TRBJ2-2; tentative D call: TRBD1 (6 bases). With 5 bases removed from V and 4 bases from J, the gap between germline ends came to 18 bases. The germline CDR1 and CDR2 sequences are SGHNT and YYREEE (reference sequence). The CDR3 runs to 16 residues. The CDR3: CASSRTGSGITGELFF. The DNA of the CDR3 is TGTGCCAGCAGTCGTACAGGGTCGGGAATCACCGGGGAGCTGTTTTTT.

This clonotype has only a few counts. The chain recombines TRBV4-1 with TRBJ1-5; D is unresolved. Germline V gene lookup returns CDR1 MGHRA and CDR2 YSYEKL. This CDR3 region has 15 residues. V was shortened by 0 bases and J by 3 bases, with 9 bases between the two germline ends. The CDR3 here is CASSQEKIPNQPQHF. The CDR3 DNA follows: TGCGCCAGCAGCCAAGAGAAGATCCCCAATCAGCCCCAGCATTTT.

This clonotype was found many times. This sequence joins TRBV3-1 and TRBJ1-2, with a possible D match to TRBD1 (5 bases). Germline CDR1 LGHDT, CDR2 YNNKEL (reference sequence). The CDR3 is 13 residues long. V was trimmed by 4 bases and J by 6 bases, leaving 12 bases between them. As DNA, the CDR3 is TGTGCCAGCAGCCTCGGGTTGGGGGATGGCTACACCTTC. It translates to CASSLGLGDGYTF.

The chain is built from TRBV7-9 and TRBJ1-1, with D hard to call. Trimming took 2 bases from V and 3 from J, leaving 7 bases between them. The CDR3 is made up of 13 amino acids. The germline CDR1 and CDR2 sequences are SEHNR and FQNEAQ (reference sequence). CDR3 sequence reads: CASSLREDTEAFF. CDR3 in DNA: TGTGCCAGCAGCTTAAGGGAGGACACTGAAGCTTTCTTT. Filled out from reference TRBV7-9 and TRBJ1-1, the complete variable domain reads DTGVSQNPRHKITKRGQNVTFRCDPISEHNRLYWYRQTLGQGPEFLTYFQNEAQLEKSRLLSDRFSAERPKGSFSTLEIQRTEQGDSAMYLCASSLREDTEAFFGQGTRLTVV.

The chain is built from TRBV6-5 and TRBJ1-1, with D maybe TRBD1 (6 bases). V was pared by 6 bases and J by 10 bases, with 15 bases between. The CDR3 is made up of 12 amino acids. Germline V gene data show CDR1 as MNHEY and CDR2 as SVGAGI. CDR3 protein: CASSQGGMGAFF. The CDR3 DNA is TGTGCCAGCAGCCAAGGGGGGATGGGAGCTTTCTTT.